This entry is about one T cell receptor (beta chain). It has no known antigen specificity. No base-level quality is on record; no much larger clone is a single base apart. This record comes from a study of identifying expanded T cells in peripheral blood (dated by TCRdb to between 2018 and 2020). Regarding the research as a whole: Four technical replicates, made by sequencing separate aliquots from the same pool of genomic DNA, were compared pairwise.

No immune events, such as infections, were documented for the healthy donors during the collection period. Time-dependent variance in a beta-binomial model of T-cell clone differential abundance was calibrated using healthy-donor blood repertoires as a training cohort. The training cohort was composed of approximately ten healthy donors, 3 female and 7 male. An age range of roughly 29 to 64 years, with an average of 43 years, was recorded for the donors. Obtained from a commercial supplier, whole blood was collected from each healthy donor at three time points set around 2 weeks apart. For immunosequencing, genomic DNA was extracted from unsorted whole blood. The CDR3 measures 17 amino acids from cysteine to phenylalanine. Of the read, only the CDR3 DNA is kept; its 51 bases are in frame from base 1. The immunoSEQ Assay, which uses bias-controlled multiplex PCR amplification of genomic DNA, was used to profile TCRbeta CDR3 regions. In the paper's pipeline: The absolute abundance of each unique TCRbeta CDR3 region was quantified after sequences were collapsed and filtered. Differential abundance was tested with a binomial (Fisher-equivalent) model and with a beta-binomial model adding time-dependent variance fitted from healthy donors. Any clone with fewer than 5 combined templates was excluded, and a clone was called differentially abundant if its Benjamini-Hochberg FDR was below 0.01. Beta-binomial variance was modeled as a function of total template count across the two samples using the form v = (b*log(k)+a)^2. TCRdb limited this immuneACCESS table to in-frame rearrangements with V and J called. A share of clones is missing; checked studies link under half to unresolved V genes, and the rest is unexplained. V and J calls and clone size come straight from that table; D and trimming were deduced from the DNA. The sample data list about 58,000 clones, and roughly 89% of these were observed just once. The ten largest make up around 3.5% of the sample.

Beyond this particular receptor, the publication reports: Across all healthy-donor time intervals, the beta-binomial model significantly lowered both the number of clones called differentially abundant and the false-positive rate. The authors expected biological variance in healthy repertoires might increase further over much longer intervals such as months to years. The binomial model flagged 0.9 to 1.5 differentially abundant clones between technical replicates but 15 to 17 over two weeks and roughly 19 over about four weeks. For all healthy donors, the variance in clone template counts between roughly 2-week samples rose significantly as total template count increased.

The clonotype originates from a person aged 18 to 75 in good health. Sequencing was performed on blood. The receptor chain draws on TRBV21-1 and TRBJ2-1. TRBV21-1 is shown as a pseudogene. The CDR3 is CASSKFGRHGRENEQFF. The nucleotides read TGTGCCAGCAGCAAATTTGGGAGACACGGCAGGGAGAATGAGCAGTTCTTC.